This T cell receptor (beta chain) was recorded in a study of shared clonotypes between healthy human individuals. Study findings and constraints: Rarefaction analysis demonstrated incomplete sorted-subset sequencing notwithstanding large depth.

CD4+ cells were split into CD45RA+ naive and CD45RA-negative memory subsets. Clones were sequenced by immunoSEQ multiplex PCR, and TCRdb holds only the in-frame ones, with some missing. The repertoire holds about 1.5 million clones, with around 97% as singletons. With respect to this clone: No antigen is known for it.

Germline values: CDR1 LNHDA, CDR2 SQIVND (reference sequence). The CDR3 extends over 13 amino acids. V lost 1 base and J 3 bases, leaving 7 bases between the germline ends. This chain connects TRBV19 to TRBJ2-7; unclear D gene. The receptor was isolated from a man aged 30-40 years in good health. The sequenced sample was naive CD4+ T cells sorted from blood. The subset denotes: CD45RA+ positively selected. CDR3 in amino acids: CASSIGTNYEQYF. CDR3 nucleotide sequence: TGTGCCAGTAGTATAGGCACAAACTACGAGCAGTACTTC.